This T cell receptor beta chain was identified in a study of T cell responses to AZD1222 COVID-19 vaccine. Whole-study results and caveats: Spike was spanned by vaccine-associated CD4 TCRs, with dominance at 160-218 and 743-854.

V was cut by 3 bases and J by 6 bases, with 10 bases left in between. The germline CDR1 and CDR2 sequences are SGDLS and YYNGEE. CDR3 length: 14 residues. Pooling covered second doses at about 4 or about 12 weeks. To note about this clone: Its target is unknown.

The assay was immunoSEQ multiplex PCR, and TCRdb's table has in-frame clones only and misses some. Of about 150,000 clones listed, roughly 93% are singletons. This receptor was identified in an adult who received the AZD1222 COVID-19 vaccine. The sequenced sample was peripheral blood, obtained 28 days after the second AZD1222 dose. This chain joins TRBV9 and TRBJ1-6; D is unresolved. The CDR3 DNA reads as TGTGCCAGCAGCGCGACACCTTCTAATTCACCCCTCCACTTT. Its translation is CASSATPSNSPLHF.